The rows below give T cell receptor beta chains drawn from one sample of a study of regulatory T cells in long-lasting Graves disease. TCRdb independently ran MiXCR on the multiplex PCR reads; one entry per CDR3 protein. The sample has some 490,000 distinct CDR3 sequences; approximately 12% are singletons. The same specimen was also included in a second study, on T cells in Graves' hyperthyroidism and ophthalmopathy.

The source material was peripheral blood mononuclear cells (PBMCs), sampled at new diagnosis, from a patient treated with antithyroid drugs. The origin of the receptors is a woman aged 25-40 years with Graves disease. Both conserved end residues are part of each CDR3. D genes are given only for firm matches. The size entry is marked missing in some rows and otherwise reads once, few, many or a size class.

v_call,clone_size,j_call,cdr3_length,d_call,cdr3_aa,cdr3_nt
TRBV30,many,TRBJ1-2,12,.,CAWSVWQYGYTF,TGTGCCTGGAGTGTCTGGCAGTATGGCTACACCTTC
TRBV18,many,TRBJ2-7,14,.,CASSSRKSSYEQYF,TGTGCCAGCTCCAGTAGAAAGAGCTCCTACGAGCAGTACTTC
TRBV19,many,TRBJ1-1,13,TRBD1,CASRGQGSTEAFF,TGTGCCAGTAGGGGACAGGGGTCCACTGAAGCTTTCTTT
TRBV4-1,few,TRBJ1-4,16,.,CASSQKIQRANEKLFF,TGCGCCAGCAGTCAGAAAATTCAAAGGGCTAATGAAAAACTGTTTTTT
TRBV30,many,TRBJ2-7,12,.,CAWSPGDYEQYF,TGTGCCTGGAGTCCCGGGGACTACGAGCAGTACTTC
TRBV2,many,TRBJ2-1,14,.,CASTADQLYNEQFF,TGTGCCAGCACGGCAGATCAGCTCTACAATGAGCAGTTCTTC
TRBV9,many,TRBJ2-3,17,TRBD2,CASSVRPGLGITDTQYF,TGTGCCAGCAGCGTTAGACCGGGACTAGGGATCACAGATACGCAGTATTTT
TRBV28,many,TRBJ2-3,18,TRBD1,CASRLTRTGYGFTDTQYF,TGTGCCAGCAGGCTTACACGGACAGGGTATGGCTTCACAGATACGCAGTATTTT
TRBV24-1,many,TRBJ1-5,14,.,CATSGPGFYQPQHF,TGTGCCACCAGTGGGCCAGGGTTTTATCAGCCCCAGCATTTT
TRBV19,.,TRBJ1-4,14,.,CASSISASDEKLFF,TGTGCCAGTAGTATCTCAGCGAGTGATGAAAAACTGTTTTTT
TRBV18,.,TRBJ2-3,15,TRBD2,CASSPPGLGPDTQYF,TGTGCCAGCTCACCTCCGGGACTAGGCCCAGATACGCAGTATTTT
TRBV15,.,TRBJ1-2,15,.,CATSRDLGSRDGYTF,TGTGCCACCAGCAGAGATCTGGGGAGTAGGGATGGCTACACCTTC
TRBV4-2,many,TRBJ1-4,14,.,CASSLTDSDEKLFF,TGTGCCAGCAGCCTGACGGACAGCGACGAAAAACTGTTTTTT
TRBV6-2/TRBV6-3,many,TRBJ1-2,14,.,CATSNPGRDIGYTF,TGTGCCACCTCAAATCCGGGACGGGATATCGGCTACACCTTC
TRBV12-3/TRBV12-4,many,TRBJ2-3,14,.,CASRETRSTDTQYF,TGTGCCAGCAGGGAAACAAGAAGCACAGATACGCAGTATTTT
TRBV24-1,many,TRBJ1-5,11,.,CAIGTNQPQHF,TGTGCCATTGGGACAAATCAGCCCCAGCATTTT
TRBV12-3/TRBV12-4,many,TRBJ2-1,19,TRBD2,CASSDGTTPIQVSYNEQFF,TGTGCCAGCAGTGACGGGACTACCCCTATTCAGGTCTCCTACAATGAGCAGTTCTTC
TRBV28,many,TRBJ1-4,13,.,CATLRDTDEKLFF,TGTGCCACCCTCCGGGACACCGATGAAAAACTGTTTTTT
TRBV18,few,TRBJ2-3,17,.,CASSPTRPLGRGNTQYF,TGTGCCAGCTCACCGACCAGGCCCCTGGGGAGGGGGAATACGCAGTATTTT
TRBV13,many,TRBJ2-1,15,.,CASSPTWRAYNEQFF,TGTGCCAGCAGCCCAACTTGGAGGGCCTACAATGAGCAGTTCTTC
TRBV19,few,TRBJ1-1,15,TRBD1,CASSIIGQGNTEAFF,TGTGCCAGTAGTATTATCGGACAGGGGAACACTGAAGCTTTCTTT
TRBV15,few,TRBJ2-5,13,.,CATSRSVRETQYF,TGTGCCACCAGCAGGAGCGTTAGGGAGACCCAGTACTTC
TRBV19,.,TRBJ1-4,13,TRBD1,CASINRGDEKLFF,TGTGCCAGTATCAACAGGGGAGATGAAAAACTGTTTTTT
TRBV11-2,many,TRBJ2-7,17,.,CASSLGGRASASYEQYF,TGTGCCAGCAGCTTAGGGGGGCGGGCTAGCGCCTCCTACGAGCAGTACTTC
TRBV4-1,.,TRBJ1-4,16,TRBD1,CASSQTPGQGAERLFF,TGCGCCAGCAGCCAAACCCCAGGACAGGGGGCCGAGAGACTGTTTTTT
TRBV6-1,.,TRBJ1-4,16,TRBD1,CASSEALWTGNEKLFF,TGTGCCAGCAGTGAAGCGCTTTGGACAGGCAATGAAAAACTGTTTTTT
TRBV2,.,TRBJ1-4,12,TRBD1,CASSAWDSQLFF,TGTGCCAGCAGTGCCTGGGACAGTCAACTGTTTTTT
TRBV19,few,TRBJ2-1,13,.,CASSLLFGHEQFF,TGTGCCAGTAGTCTACTCTTCGGCCATGAGCAGTTCTTC
TRBV11-2,.,TRBJ2-3,14,TRBD2,CASTSGRYGDTQYF,TGTGCCAGCACCAGCGGGAGATATGGGGATACGCAGTATTTT
TRBV4-1,.,TRBJ2-3,16,.,CASSQVKGDSSDTQYF,TGCGCCAGCAGCCAAGTTAAAGGGGATAGCTCAGATACGCAGTATTTT
TRBV5-1,many,TRBJ2-7,12,.,CASSRDIHEQYF,TGCGCCAGCAGCCGGGACATCCACGAGCAGTACTTC
TRBV18,many,TRBJ2-1,13,.,CASSPVEANEQFF,TGTGCCAGCTCACCAGTTGAAGCGAATGAGCAGTTCTTC
TRBV20-1,.,TRBJ2-2,14,.,CSAGGPSGTGELFF,TGCAGTGCTGGGGGACCGTCGGGCACCGGGGAGCTGTTTTTT
TRBV28,.,TRBJ1-2,14,TRBD1,CASSHNRQGRRYTF,TGTGCCAGCAGCCACAACAGACAGGGAAGGCGCTACACCTTC
TRBV6-2/TRBV6-3,many,TRBJ2-7,13,TRBD1,CASSYGRGTEQYF,TGTGCCAGCAGTTACGGCAGGGGGACCGAGCAGTACTTC
TRBV6-2/TRBV6-3,many,TRBJ1-5,12,.,CASSYTNQPQHF,TGTGCCAGCAGTTACACGAATCAGCCCCAGCATTTT
TRBV27,.,TRBJ2-7,16,.,CASSSQFMGRHYEQYF,TGTGCCAGCAGTTCTCAGTTTATGGGCCGTCACTACGAGCAGTACTTC
TRBV3-1,many,TRBJ2-1,16,TRBD2,CASSQARGRRSNEQFF,TGTGCCAGCAGCCAAGCTCGCGGGAGGCGGTCCAATGAGCAGTTCTTC
TRBV24-1,many,TRBJ2-1,16,TRBD2,CATSDGPGLEGHEQFF,TGTGCCACCAGTGATGGGCCGGGACTAGAAGGCCATGAGCAGTTCTTC
TRBV11-3,many,TRBJ2-1,19,TRBD2,CASSFPGTSGKSSYNEQFF,TGTGCCAGCAGCTTTCCCGGGACTAGCGGAAAGAGCTCCTACAATGAGCAGTTCTTC
TRBV13,many,TRBJ2-3,15,TRBD1,CATTMGTGNTDTQYF,TGTGCCACCACCATGGGGACAGGGAACACAGATACGCAGTATTTT
TRBV28,many,TRBJ2-1,16,.,CASSLIGGRSYNEQFF,TGTGCCAGCAGTTTAATCGGCGGACGCTCCTACAATGAGCAGTTCTTC
TRBV28,many,TRBJ1-4,15,TRBD1,CASSLLDRAEEKLFF,TGTGCCAGCAGTTTATTAGACAGGGCGGAGGAAAAACTGTTTTTT
TRBV11-2,many,TRBJ2-3,17,.,CASSPRRRISSTDTQYF,TGTGCCAGCAGCCCTCGGAGGCGCATTTCTAGCACAGATACGCAGTATTTT
TRBV4-1,many,TRBJ2-3,17,TRBD2,CASSQVRSGRDSDTQYF,TGCGCCAGCAGCCAAGTTAGGAGTGGGAGGGATTCAGATACGCAGTATTTT
TRBV5-1,few,TRBJ2-1,16,TRBD2,CASSLTGSRRGNEQFF,TGCGCCAGCAGCTTGACTGGTAGTCGGCGGGGGAATGAGCAGTTCTTC
TRBV11-2,.,TRBJ2-1,14,.,CASSSHPTNNEQFF,TGTGCCAGCAGCTCTCATCCCACGAACAATGAGCAGTTCTTC